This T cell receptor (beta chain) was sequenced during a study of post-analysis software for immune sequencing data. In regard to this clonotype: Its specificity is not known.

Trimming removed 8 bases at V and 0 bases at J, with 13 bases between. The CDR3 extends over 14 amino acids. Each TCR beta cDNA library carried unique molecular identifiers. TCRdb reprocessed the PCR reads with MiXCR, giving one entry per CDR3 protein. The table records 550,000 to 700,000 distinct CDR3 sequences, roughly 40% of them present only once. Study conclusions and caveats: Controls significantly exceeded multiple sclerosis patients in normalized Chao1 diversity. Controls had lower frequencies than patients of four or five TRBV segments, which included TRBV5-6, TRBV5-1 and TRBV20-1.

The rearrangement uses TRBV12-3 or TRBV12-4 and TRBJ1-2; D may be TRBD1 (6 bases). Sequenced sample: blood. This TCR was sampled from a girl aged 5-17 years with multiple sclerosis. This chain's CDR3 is CASLSDSSNYGYTF. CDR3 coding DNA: TGTGCCAGCCTCTCGGACAGTTCTAACTATGGCTACACCTTC.